A single sample gave rise to the 10 T cell receptor beta chains below, sequenced in a study of beta chain features in type 1 diabetes. General observations from the study: For Type 1 diabetes patients, all four CD4+ subsets carried TCRB CDR3s that were moderately but significantly shorter.

Antigen specificity for these receptors is unknown. Investigators reverse transcribed all isolated RNA, so they sequenced expressed TCRB transcripts. The table came from immunoSEQ multiplex PCR; TCRdb's copy has only in-frame clones and leaves some out. The data show 330,000 or so clones, around 12% seen once. Sample: naive CD4+ T cells from blood. These receptors came from a young woman with type 1 diabetes.

The rearrangement joins TRBV19 to TRBJ2-1; no clear D gene. The CDR3 runs 12 residues. Trimming stripped 4 bases from V and 5 bases from J, with 6 bases between. Germline values: CDR1 LNHDA, CDR2 SQIVND (reference sequence). The CDR3 here is CASSRADNEQFF. In DNA form, the CDR3 reads TGTGCCAGTAGTAGGGCAGACAATGAGCAGTTCTTC.

The chain uses TRBV29-1 and TRBJ2-4; D possibly corresponds to TRBD2 (5 bases). CDR1 and CDR2 from the germline V gene are SQVTM and ANQGSEA. Trimming pared 7 bases from V and 0 bases from J, leaving 13 bases between. The CDR3 contains 14 residues. Here the CDR3 DNA reads TGCAGCGCCCCCCGGGGTCTAGCCAAAAACATTCAGTACTTC. Translation gives CSAPRGLAKNIQYF.

The rearrangement links TRBV7-2 to TRBJ2-1; 9 bases are shared with TRBD1. Germline values: CDR1 SGHTA, CDR2 FQGNSA. The CDR3 totals 15 residues. J lost 4 bases, V lost 3 bases, and 4 bases had no gene match. The CDR3 region is CASSLGQGQYNEQFF. DNA of the CDR3: TGTGCCAGCAGCTTGGGACAGGGTCAATACAATGAGCAGTTCTTC.

The chain employs TRBV11-2 and TRBJ1-2, with D perhaps TRBD1 (5 bases). V was clipped by 5 bases and J by 5 bases, with 12 bases between them. CDR1 SGHAT and CDR2 FQNNGV come from the germline V gene. CDR3 length: 13 amino acids. The CDR3 reads CASSPDGGYGYTF. The CDR3 nucleotides are TGTGCCAGCAGCCCGGACGGGGGGTATGGCTACACCTTC.

The chain recombines TRBV7-9 with TRBJ2-3; 9 nucleotides match TRBD2. V gave up 5 bases and J gave up 5 bases; unmatched junction bases: 5. Per germline, CDR1 SEHNR and CDR2 FQNEAQ (reference sequence). The CDR3 runs to 14 residues. The CDR3 DNA sequence: TGTGCCAGCAGCAGTAGCGGGAGTAGAGATACGCAGTATTTT. Translation gives CASSSSGSRDTQYF.

V gene TRBV7-3 combines with J gene TRBJ2-1; TRBD2 matches at 7 bases. This CDR3 has 14 residues. J lost 5 bases, V lost 2 bases, and 3 bases had no gene match. Per germline, CDR1 SGHTA and CDR2 FQGTGA. DNA of the CDR3: TGTGCCAGCAGCTTAGCGGGAGTGAACAATGAGCAGTTCTTC. This gives the protein CASSLAGVNNEQFF. Combining the CDR3 with reference TRBV7-3 and TRBJ2-1 gives the whole variable domain GAGVSQTPSNKVTEKGKYVELRCDPISGHTALYWYRQSLGQGPEFLIYFQGTGAADDSGLPNDRFFAVRPEGSVSTLKIQRTERGDSAVYLCASSLAGVNNEQFFGPGTRLTVL.

In its sample, this clone was seen a few times. This chain connects TRBV9 to TRBJ1-1; 7 bases match TRBD1. J gave up 8 bases and V 4 bases, and 8 bases lay outside the gene matches. Germline assignment: CDR1 SGDLS and CDR2 YYNGEE. This CDR3 comprises 13 residues. DNA of the CDR3: TGTGCCAGCAGCCCGAGTCCGACAGGGGAAGCTTTCTTT. It codes for CASSPSPTGEAFF.

The chain carries TRBV7-9 and TRBJ2-3; D perhaps matches TRBD1 (6 bases). CDR1 is SEHNR and CDR2 is FQNEAQ in the germline V gene (reference sequence). The CDR3 has 13 residues. Trimming cost V 5 bases and J 10 bases, with 16 bases left between them. DNA for the CDR3: TGTGCCAGCAGCATCCCGCAGGGGTCAGCGCAGTATTTT. Its translation: CASSIPQGSAQYF. Drawing the rest from reference TRBV7-9 and TRBJ2-3, the complete variable domain is DTGVSQNPRHKITKRGQNVTFRCDPISEHNRLYWYRQTLGQGPEFLTYFQNEAQLEKSRLLSDRFSAERPKGSFSTLEIQRTEQGDSAMYLCASSIPQGSAQYFGPGTRLTVL.

This clone was seen a single time. The chain carries TRBV10-3 and TRBJ1-5; tentative D call: TRBD1 (5 bases). Trimming shortened V by 0 bases and J by 2 bases, and 11 bases separated the two germline ends. The CDR3 is 16 residues long. Germline values: CDR1 ENHRY, CDR2 SYGVKD. CDR3 nucleotides: TGTGCCATCAGTGAGTCCCCAGGGTTGGGCAATCAGCCCCAGCATTTT. Its protein product is CAISESPGLGNQPQHF.

There are a few counts of this clone. V is TRBV4-1 and J is TRBJ1-2; 9 bases match TRBD1. V was pared by 2 bases and J by 7 bases, with 11 bases of the junction left unmatched. Germline V CDR1 and CDR2: MGHRA, YSYEKL. The CDR3 consists of 16 residues. CDR3 amino acids: CASSQQVDRGGLGYTF. The CDR3 DNA follows: TGCGCCAGCAGCCAACAGGTGGACAGGGGAGGCCTTGGCTACACCTTC.